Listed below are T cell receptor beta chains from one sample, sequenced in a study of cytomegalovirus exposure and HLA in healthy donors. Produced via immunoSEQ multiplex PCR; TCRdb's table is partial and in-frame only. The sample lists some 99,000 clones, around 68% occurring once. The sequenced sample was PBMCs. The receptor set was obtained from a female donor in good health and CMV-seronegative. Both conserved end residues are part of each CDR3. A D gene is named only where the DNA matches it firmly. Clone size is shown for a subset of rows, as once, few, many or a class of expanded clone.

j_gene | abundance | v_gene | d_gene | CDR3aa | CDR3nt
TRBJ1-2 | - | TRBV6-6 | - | CASSYDRNYGYTF | TGTGCCAGCAGTTACGACAGAAACTATGGCTACACCTTC
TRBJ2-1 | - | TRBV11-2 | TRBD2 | CASSLIAGATNEQFF | TGTGCCAGCAGTTTAATAGCGGGAGCGACGAATGAGCAGTTCTTC
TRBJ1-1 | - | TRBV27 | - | CASSLYSGGSREAFF | TGTGCCAGCAGTTTATACTCGGGGGGCTCTCGGGAAGCTTTCTTT
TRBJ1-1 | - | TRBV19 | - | CASTRGGTEAFF | TGTGCCAGTACTAGAGGGGGCACTGAAGCTTTCTTT
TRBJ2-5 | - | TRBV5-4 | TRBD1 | CASSLGTGEETQYF | TGTGCCAGCAGCTTGGGTACAGGGGAAGAGACCCAGTACTTC
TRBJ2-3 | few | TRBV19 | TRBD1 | CASSPGTGVADTQYF | TGTGCCAGTAGTCCCGGGACAGGGGTGGCAGATACGCAGTATTTT
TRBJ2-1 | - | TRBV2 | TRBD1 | CASSQGTGGMTYNEQFF | TGTGCCAGCAGCCAAGGGACAGGGGGGATGACCTACAATGAGCAGTTCTTC
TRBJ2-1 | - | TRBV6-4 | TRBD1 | CASSPGGGGYNEQFF | TGTGCCAGCAGCCCAGGGGGCGGCGGTTACAATGAGCAGTTCTTC
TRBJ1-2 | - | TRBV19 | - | CASSPTRGNYGYTF | TGTGCCAGTAGTCCTACCCGCGGGAACTATGGCTACACCTTC
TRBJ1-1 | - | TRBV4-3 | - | CASSQERGYITEAFF | TGCGCCAGCAGCCAAGAAAGGGGTTATATCACTGAAGCTTTCTTT
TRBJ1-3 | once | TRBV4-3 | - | CASSRTGGNTIYF | TGCGCCAGCAGCCGGACGGGAGGAAACACCATATATTTT
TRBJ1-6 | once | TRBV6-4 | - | CASSEGSNSPLHF | TGTGCCAGCAGTGAGGGCAGTAATTCACCCCTCCACTTT
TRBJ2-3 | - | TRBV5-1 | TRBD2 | CASSLPTSGSPTDTQYF | TGCGCCAGCAGCTTGCCAACTAGCGGGAGCCCCACAGATACGCAGTATTTT
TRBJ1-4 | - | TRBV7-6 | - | CASSPRGKGTNEKLFF | TGTGCCAGCAGCCCGCGGGGGAAGGGGACTAATGAAAAACTGTTTTTT
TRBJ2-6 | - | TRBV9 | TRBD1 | CASSAHRGQESGANVLTF | TGTGCCAGCAGCGCCCATAGGGGACAGGAGTCTGGGGCCAACGTCCTGACTTTC